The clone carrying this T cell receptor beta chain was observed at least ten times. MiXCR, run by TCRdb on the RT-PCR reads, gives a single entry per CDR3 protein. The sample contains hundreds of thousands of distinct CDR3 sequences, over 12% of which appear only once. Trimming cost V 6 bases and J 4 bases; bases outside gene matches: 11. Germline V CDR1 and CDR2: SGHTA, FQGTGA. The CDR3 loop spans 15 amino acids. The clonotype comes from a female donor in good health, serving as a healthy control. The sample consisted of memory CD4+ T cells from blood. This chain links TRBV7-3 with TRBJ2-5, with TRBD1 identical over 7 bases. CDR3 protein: CASSLTPGTVETQYF. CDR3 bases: TGTGCCAGCAGTCTAACCCCCGGGACAGTAGAGACCCAGTACTTC.